The 27 T cell receptor beta chains listed next were all sequenced from one sample in a study of shared clonotypes between healthy human individuals. Profiling relied on immunoSEQ multiplex PCR, and the TCRdb table lists in-frame clones only, not all of them. The data contain under 1,900,000 clones, 98% to 99% of them singletons. Sequencing was carried out using naive CD4+ T cells sorted from blood. Documented subset: CD45RA+ positively selected. The receptors come from a man younger than 45 in good health.

This chain connects TRBV5-1 to TRBJ1-4; 8 bases are shared with TRBD1. The CDR3 contains 14 residues. The germline gives CDR1 SGHRS, CDR2 YFSETQ. The junction had 7 bases not matched to a gene; V was cut back by 5 bases and J by 7 bases. CDR3 DNA: TGCGCCAGCAGTTTCGACAGGGGTGGTGAAAAACTGTTTTTT. Translation gives CASSFDRGGEKLFF. The variable domain in full, with the rest retrieved from reference TRBV5-1 and TRBJ1-4, is KAGVTQTPRYLIKTRGQQVTLSCSPISGHRSVSWYQQTPGQGLQFLFEYFSETQRNKGNFPGRFSGRQFSNSRSEMNVSTLELGDSALYLCASSFDRGGEKLFFGSGTQLSVL.

The CDR3 bases are TGTGCCAGCAGCTTGGGCGGGTTAAGCGAGCAGTACTTC. Translation gives CASSLGGLSEQYF. The rearrangement links TRBV5-4 to TRBJ2-7, with D tentatively TRBD2 (5 bases). The V and J ends lost 0 bases and 6 bases respectively, with 10 bases between them. Germline CDR1 is SGHNT and CDR2 is YYREEE (reference sequence). The CDR3 spans 13 residues. Full variable domain (remainder filled in from reference TRBV5-4 and TRBJ2-7): ETGVTQSPTHLIKTRGQQVTLRCSSQSGHNTVSWYQQALGQGPQFIFQYYREEENGRGNFPPRFSGLQFPNYSSELNVNALELDDSALYLCASSLGGLSEQYFGPGTRLTVT.

The chain has TRBV5-1 and TRBJ2-1, with TRBD2 matching over 11 bases. V lost 4 bases, J lost 4 bases, and 4 bases stayed unmatched. The germline CDR1 and CDR2 sequences are SGHRS and YFSETQ. This CDR3 contains 15 residues. CDR3 amino acids: CASSTTSGNYNEQFF. CDR3 sequence (DNA): TGCGCCAGCAGCACGACTAGCGGGAATTACAATGAGCAGTTCTTC.

The rearrangement links TRBV15 to TRBJ2-7; 10 bases are a match to TRBD1. V trimming: 8 bases; J trimming: 3 bases; junction bases outside the gene matches: 4. In germline, CDR1 is LNHNV, CDR2 YYDKDF (reference sequence). CDR3 length: 13 amino acids. The CDR3 sequence is CATGRDRGYEQYF. The CDR3 nucleotides read TGTGCCACCGGTCGGGACAGGGGCTACGAGCAGTACTTC.

The rearrangement joins TRBV11-3 to TRBJ2-7, with no clear D. In germline, CDR1 is SGHNT, CDR2 YENEEA. Trimming cost V 0 bases and J 3 bases, with 6 bases left between them. The CDR3 runs to 13 residues. The CDR3 bases are TGTGCCAGCAGCTTAGATAGGGACTACGAGCAGTACTTC. Protein product: CASSLDRDYEQYF. Drawing the rest from reference TRBV11-3 and TRBJ2-7, the complete variable domain is EAGVVQSPRYKIIEKKQPVAFWCNPISGHNTLYWYLQNLGQGPELLIRYENEEAVDDSQLPKDRFSAERLKGVDSTLKIQPAELGDSAVYLCASSLDRDYEQYFGPGTRLTVT.

V is TRBV2 and J is TRBJ1-5; 7 bases match TRBD1. Germline CDR1 and CDR2: SNHLY and FYNNEI. The CDR3 has 15 residues. V trimming: 3 bases; J trimming: 0 bases; junction bases outside the gene matches: 2. CDR3 coding DNA: TGTGCCAGCAGTGAGACAGGGTTTAGCAATCAGCCCCAGCATTTT. It translates to CASSETGFSNQPQHF. The whole variable domain, filled in from reference TRBV2 and TRBJ1-5, reads EPEVTQTPSHQVTQMGQEVILRCVPISNHLYFYWYRQILGQKVEFLVSFYNNEISEKSEIFDDQFSVERPDGSNFTLKIRSTKLEDSAMYFCASSETGFSNQPQHFGDGTRLSIL.

The chain couples TRBV7-9 to TRBJ1-5; D is possibly TRBD1 (5 bases). Germline CDR1 is SEHNR and CDR2 is FQNEAQ (reference sequence). The CDR3 has 17 amino acids. The germline V and J ends were trimmed by 2 bases and 4 bases, with 18 bases remaining between them. The CDR3 nucleotides read TGTGCCAGCAGCTTACAAACAAGGGGAGGGCGTAATCAGCCCCAGCATTTT. Its protein product is CASSLQTRGGRNQPQHF.

The chain combines TRBV18 with TRBJ2-1; no definite D call. CDR3 length equals 13 residues. Trimming took 3 bases from V and 9 from J, leaving 12 bases between them. The germline gives CDR1 KGHSH, CDR2 LQKENI. CDR3 DNA: TGTGCCAGCTCACCCGACCAGAAGAGTGAGCAGTTCTTC. Translating gives CASSPDQKSEQFF.

The gene calls are TRBV28 and TRBJ2-7; TRBD2 is a possible D gene (6 bases). Germline V gene sequence: CDR1 MDHEN, CDR2 SYDVKM. The CDR3 extends over 15 amino acids. The V end lost 4 bases, the J end lost 4 bases, and 17 bases lay between the germline ends. Here the CDR3 DNA reads TGTGCCAGCAGTTCCTCGGTTTTGGGGGGTTACGAGCAGTACTTC. Translation: CASSSSVLGGYEQYF.

CDR3 nucleotide sequence: TGTGCCATCCAGGACTCAGGGCTGTCAGAGACCCAGTACTTC. Translating it yields CAIQDSGLSETQYF. The J gene is TRBJ2-5, the V gene TRBV10-3; D is possibly TRBD1 or TRBD2 (5 bases each). Per the germline V gene, CDR1 is ENHRY and CDR2 is SYGVKD. There are 14 residues in the CDR3. The V and J ends lost 8 bases and 4 bases respectively, with 17 bases between them.

The V gene is TRBV27, the J gene TRBJ2-7; a weak D match, TRBD2 (6 bases). The length of the CDR3 is 14 residues. Between the trimmed V and J ends, which lost 7 bases and 2 bases, there was a span of 15 bases. Germline V CDR1 and CDR2: MNHEY, SMNVEV (reference sequence). CDR3 in amino acids: CASKSGGLTYEQYF. In nucleotides, the CDR3 is TGTGCCAGCAAATCCGGGGGTTTGACCTACGAGCAGTACTTC.

The V call is TRBV18, the J call TRBJ2-3, with TRBD2 matching 7 bases. CDR3 length: 17 amino acids. The germline V gene encodes CDR1 KGHSH and CDR2 LQKENI. The ends lost 1 base at V and 2 bases at J; junction bases unmatched: 9. The chain's CDR3 is CASSPREPGGNTDTQYF. The CDR3 DNA reads as TGTGCCAGCTCACCACGGGAACCCGGGGGGAACACAGATACGCAGTATTTT.

The rearrangement uses TRBV7-9 and TRBJ2-1, with 11 bases lining up with TRBD2. CDR1 is SEHNR, CDR2 FQNEAQ, per germline (reference sequence). This CDR3 is 18 amino acids long. After removal of 10 bases from V and 4 bases from J, the junction contained 18 bases not matched to a gene. The CDR3 DNA is TGTGCCACCTCACCGGGACTAGCGGAGGGGGGGATTTACAATGAGCAGTTCTTC. This gives the protein CATSPGLAEGGIYNEQFF. The whole variable domain, filled in from reference TRBV7-9 and TRBJ2-1, reads DTGVSQNPRHKITKRGQNVTFRCDPISEHNRLYWYRQTLGQGPEFLTYFQNEAQLEKSRLLSDRFSAERPKGSFSTLEIQRTEQGDSAMYLCATSPGLAEGGIYNEQFFGPGTRLTVL.

The rearrangement uses TRBV5-1 and TRBJ2-5; no firm D call. There are 15 residues in the CDR3. V lost 7 bases to trimming and J lost 1 base, with 17 bases between them. Germline V CDR1 and CDR2: SGHRS, YFSETQ. The CDR3 loop is CASCYPSEIQETQYF. CDR3 nucleotides: TGCGCCAGCTGCTACCCTTCAGAGATCCAAGAGACCCAGTACTTC.

The chain employs TRBV13 and TRBJ2-3; no clear D. CDR1 and CDR2 from the germline V gene are PRHDT and FYEKMQ (reference sequence). The CDR3 spans 14 residues. The germline V and J ends were trimmed by 3 bases and 2 bases, with 9 bases remaining between them. The CDR3 protein is CASSFRTHTDTQYF. The DNA for the CDR3 is TGTGCCAGCAGCTTCCGCACACACACAGATACGCAGTATTTT.

J is TRBJ1-5 and V is TRBV18; 8 bases are a match to TRBD1. Germline CDR1 is KGHSH and CDR2 is LQKENI. The junction had 4 bases not matched to a gene; V was cut back by 4 bases and J by 2 bases. The length of the CDR3 is 15 residues. CDR3 DNA: TGTGCCAGCTCACAACAGGGGGGTGGCAATCAGCCCCAGCATTTT. This sequence encodes CASSQQGGGNQPQHF.

A note on this clone: Other DNA sequences from this sample encode an identical CDR3 as well. CDR3 protein: CASSPRQGSYEQYF. CDR3 DNA sequence: TGTGCCAGCAGTCCCCGACAGGGTTCGTACGAGCAGTACTTC. The V gene is TRBV27, the J gene TRBJ2-7, with 7 positions matching TRBD1. The CDR3 sequence is 14 residues long. Trimming at V came to 5 bases and at J to 4 bases, leaving 8 bases not matched to a gene. The germline gives CDR1 MNHEY, CDR2 SMNVEV (reference sequence).

This clone showed up just once. This rearrangement joins TRBV29-1 to TRBJ1-2; 7 nucleotides line up with TRBD1. This CDR3 contains 17 residues. Germline V gene lookup returns CDR1 SQVTM and CDR2 ANQGSEA. V shed 3 bases and J 2 bases; nucleotides not matched to a gene: 15. The CDR3 DNA is TGCAGCGTTGACTCCAAGGGGGCCCCTGTCGTAAACTATGGCTACACCTTC. Translation gives CSVDSKGAPVVNYGYTF.

This chain links TRBV19 with TRBJ2-5, with D hard to call. The germline V and J ends were trimmed by 4 bases and 5 bases, with 5 bases remaining between them. The CDR3 is 11 residues long. Germline assignment: CDR1 LNHDA and CDR2 SQIVND (reference sequence). The CDR3 coding sequence is TGTGCCAGTAGTAAGGCGGAGACCCAGTACTTC. As protein: CASSKAETQYF.

The chain employs TRBV5-1 and TRBJ2-7, with D possibly being TRBD1 (7 bases). The CDR3 contains 15 residues. Germline CDR1 reads SGHRS; CDR2 reads YFSETQ. V lost 3 bases and J lost 6, with 19 bases in between. CDR3 protein: CASSSTDRVGGEQYF. The DNA for the CDR3 is TGCGCCAGCAGCTCTACCGACAGGGTGGGAGGCGAGCAGTACTTC.

DNA of the CDR3: TGTGCCAGCAGCCTCGCCCCAGGGTTACAGGTTTTGAACACTGAAGCTTTCTTT. Its protein product is CASSLAPGLQVLNTEAFF. The rearrangement uses TRBV27 and TRBJ1-1; possible D gene TRBD1, 5 bases. Trimming took 6 bases from V and 0 from J, leaving 23 bases between them. Germline CDR1 and CDR2: MNHEY and SMNVEV (reference sequence). The CDR3 is 18 amino acids.

This chain connects TRBV27 to TRBJ2-6, with D perhaps TRBD2 (6 bases). There are 15 residues in the CDR3. CDR1 MNHEY and CDR2 SMNVEV come from the germline V gene (reference sequence). V was clipped by 11 bases and J by 0 bases, with 14 bases between them. As DNA, the CDR3 is TGTGCCGGAGGGAACCCCGACTCTGGGGCCAACGTCCTGACTTTC. It encodes CAGGNPDSGANVLTF.

Points on this clone: Additional DNA sequences in this sample encode the identical CDR3. This sequence joins TRBV18 and TRBJ2-1, with 13 bases that match TRBD2. The germline gives CDR1 KGHSH, CDR2 LQKENI. This CDR3 comprises 16 residues. Losses at the gene ends were 3 bases for V and 6 bases for J; bases not matched to a gene: 5. Here the CDR3 reads CASSPRTSGRGNEQFF. DNA of the CDR3: TGTGCCAGCTCACCGAGGACTAGCGGGAGAGGCAATGAGCAGTTCTTC.

The chain has TRBV6-6 and TRBJ2-7; D assignment may be TRBD1 or TRBD2 (5 bases each). With 2 bases removed from V and 6 bases from J, the gap between germline ends came to 11 bases. Germline V gene sequence: CDR1 MNHNY, CDR2 SVGAGI (reference sequence). This CDR3 is 13 amino acids long. The DNA for the CDR3 is TGTGCCAGCAGTTACGGGACCTCCCTCGAGCAGTACTTC. Residues: CASSYGTSLEQYF.

The J gene is TRBJ2-3, the V gene TRBV4-2, with 11 bases aligning to TRBD2. This CDR3 has 17 residues. With 1 base clipped from V and 4 bases from J, the junction kept 7 bases outside the gene matches. Germline CDR1 and CDR2: LGHNA and YNFKEQ. Here the CDR3 reads CASSQALAGGPADTQYF. The CDR3, as DNA: TGTGCCAGCAGCCAAGCGTTAGCGGGAGGGCCCGCAGATACGCAGTATTTT.

V is TRBV6-1 and J is TRBJ1-3; D is undetermined. Looked up from germline, CDR1 is MNHNS and CDR2 is SASEGT. The CDR3 spans 18 residues. V lost 3 bases, J lost 3 bases, and 21 bases lay in between. This CDR3 is CASSEVSGLLIDGNTIYF. As DNA, the CDR3 is TGTGCCAGCAGTGAGGTCAGCGGGCTCCTGATCGATGGAAACACCATATATTTT.

This sequence joins TRBV7-6 and TRBJ2-1, with D maybe TRBD2 (6 bases). CDR1 and CDR2 (germline): SGHVS, FNYEAQ. V gave up 5 bases and J gave up 8 bases, with 19 bases separating them. This CDR3 comprises 15 residues. The CDR3 DNA reads TGTGCCAGCAGCCCGCCGGGACTCAAGTCGGATGAGCAGTTCTTC. It is translated as CASSPPGLKSDEQFF.